What follows are 24 T cell receptor beta chains derived from one specimen sequenced in a study of cytomegalovirus exposure and HLA in healthy donors. Sequencing was performed with immunoSEQ multiplex PCR; in TCRdb, only in-frame clones are kept and a portion is missing. The table lists 350,000 or so clones, roughly 85% of them singletons. The sequencing sample was made of PBMCs. The receptors were sampled from a woman younger than 30 in good health and CMV-seronegative.

The J gene is TRBJ1-1, the V gene TRBV5-1, with D possibly matching TRBD1 (6 bases). The germline V gene has CDR1 SGHRS and CDR2 YFSETQ. The length of the CDR3 is 15 residues. The ends were cut back, 7 bases at V and 1 base at J, with 17 bases in the middle. The CDR3 nucleotides read TGCGCCAGCCGAAATGGGGGCATTTCGAACACTGAAGCTTTCTTT. Its protein product is CASRNGGISNTEAFF.

Only one count was recorded for this clone. V usage is TRBV29-1 and J usage is TRBJ2-7; TRBD1 agrees at 9 bases. The V segment lost 6 bases and the J segment 4 bases; nucleotides outside the gene matches: 4. CDR3 length: 12 amino acids. Germline values: CDR1 SQVTM, CDR2 ANQGSEA. DNA of the CDR3: TGCAGCGTCGACAGGGGGGGATACGAGCAGTACTTC. Protein product: CSVDRGGYEQYF.

This clone showed up just once. The gene calls are TRBV7-2 and TRBJ2-1, with 10 nucleotides matching TRBD2. The junction had 13 bases not matched to a gene; V was cut back by 7 bases and J by 1 base. The CDR3 loop spans 18 amino acids. From germline, CDR1 is SGHTA and CDR2 FQGNSA. The CDR3 nucleotides read TGTGCCAGCACCGACCTTAGCGGGAGGCTCGTATCCTACAATGAGCAGTTCTTC. It translates to CASTDLSGRLVSYNEQFF.

The chain employs TRBV5-3 and TRBJ2-7; 7 bases match TRBD2. Being an ORF, TRBV5-3 has a function that is uncertain. CDR3 length equals 13 residues. The CDR3 sequence: CAETSGVLYEQYF. CDR3 nucleotide sequence: TGTGCAGAGACGAGCGGGGTACTCTACGAGCAGTACTTC.

The DNA of the CDR3 is TGTGCCAGCAGCACTGGACAGGTGGGGGATAACGAGCAGTACTTC. Protein product: CASSTGQVGDNEQYF. The genes are TRBV13 and TRBJ2-7, with 7 bases lining up with TRBD1. Germline CDR1 PRHDT, CDR2 FYEKMQ (reference sequence). This CDR3 is 15 amino acids long. The trim removed 5 bases at V and 5 bases at J, leaving 12 bases unmatched.

This clone occurred once. The J gene is TRBJ2-3, the V gene TRBV28; D might be TRBD2 (6 bases). Germline V gene sequence: CDR1 MDHEN, CDR2 SYDVKM. The V gene lost 3 bases and the J gene lost 4 bases, with 8 bases spanning the gap. This CDR3 has 13 amino acids. As DNA, the CDR3 is TGTGCCAGCAGTTTTGGAGGGGCAGATACGCAGTATTTT. Protein: CASSFGGADTQYF.

The chain uses TRBV27 and TRBJ1-4; 9 nucleotides agree with TRBD1. The length of the CDR3 is 17 residues. CDR1 MNHEY and CDR2 SMNVEV come from the germline V gene (reference sequence). The V and J ends lost 1 base and 5 bases, in that order; junction bases with no gene match: 8. CDR3 DNA: TGTGCCAGCAGTTTATTCTCCTTCGGGACAGGGAATGAAAAACTGTTTTTT. This sequence encodes CASSLFSFGTGNEKLFF.

The rearrangement links TRBV18 to TRBJ1-5; maybe TRBD1 (5 bases). CDR1 KGHSH and CDR2 LQKENI come from the germline V gene. This CDR3 has 12 residues. V gave up 2 bases and J gave up 11 bases, with 10 bases separating them. The CDR3 sequence: CASSPKGQSQHF. The CDR3 coding sequence is TGTGCCAGCTCACCAAAGGGGCAGTCCCAGCATTTT.

This chain connects TRBV4-3 to TRBJ1-5; D is undetermined. Trimming pared 0 bases from V and 9 bases from J, leaving 9 bases between. Germline V CDR1 and CDR2: LGHNA, YSLEER. The CDR3 is made up of 13 amino acids. This chain's CDR3 is CASSQDHRRPQHF. Here the CDR3 DNA reads TGCGCCAGCAGCCAAGACCACAGACGGCCCCAGCATTTT.

This rearrangement joins TRBV28 to TRBJ1-5, with 10 bases matching TRBD1. Germline V CDR1 and CDR2: MDHEN, SYDVKM. V shed 5 bases and J 5 bases; nucleotides not matched to a gene: 9. The length of the CDR3 is 16 residues. The DNA of the CDR3 is TGTGCCAGCAGTACTCCGCGACAGGGGGCTGATCAGCCCCAGCATTTT. Translation: CASSTPRQGADQPQHF.

J is TRBJ2-5 and V is TRBV5-1; TRBD1 is a possible D gene (6 bases). Looked up from germline, CDR1 is SGHRS and CDR2 is YFSETQ. V lost 5 bases and J lost 2, with 10 bases in between. The CDR3 is 13 residues long. In nucleotides, the CDR3 is TGCGCCAGCAGAGGGACACCTCAAGAGACCCAGTACTTC. Translated: CASRGTPQETQYF. The variable domain in full, with the rest retrieved from reference TRBV5-1 and TRBJ2-5, is KAGVTQTPRYLIKTRGQQVTLSCSPISGHRSVSWYQQTPGQGLQFLFEYFSETQRNKGNFPGRFSGRQFSNSRSEMNVSTLELGDSALYLCASRGTPQETQYFGPGTRLLVL.

The chain has TRBV5-1 and TRBJ2-1; 9 nucleotides line up with TRBD2. This CDR3 has 18 amino acids. The germline CDR1 and CDR2 sequences are SGHRS and YFSETQ. The trim removed 3 bases at V and 1 base at J, leaving 11 bases unmatched. The CDR3 protein is CASSWIGTSSTSYNEQFF. The CDR3 nucleotides read TGCGCCAGCAGCTGGATCGGGACTAGCTCGACTTCCTACAATGAGCAGTTCTTC.

This chain uses TRBV9 with TRBJ2-3; D is ambiguous. Germline CDR1 and CDR2: SGDLS and YYNGEE. The V and J ends lost 1 base and 2 bases respectively, with 11 bases between them. The CDR3 sequence is 15 residues long. The CDR3 spells CASSVSDSYTDTQYF. Written as DNA, the CDR3 is TGTGCCAGCAGCGTATCCGACTCGTACACAGATACGCAGTATTTT.

The chain is built from TRBV28 and TRBJ2-2, with 7 bases fitting TRBD1. Germline V gives CDR1 MDHEN, CDR2 SYDVKM. Trimming at V came to 4 bases and at J to 5 bases, leaving 7 bases not matched to a gene. This CDR3 is 15 amino acids long. DNA for the CDR3: TGTGCCAGCAGTTACGACAGGGAAGGGACCGGGGAGCTGTTTTTT. This encodes CASSYDREGTGELFF.

The V and J genes are TRBV29-1 and TRBJ1-2; D remains ambiguous. Looked up from germline, CDR1 is SQVTM and CDR2 is ANQGSEA. V shed 2 bases and J shed 2 bases, with 12 bases lying between them. The CDR3 runs to 14 residues. CDR3 amino acids: CSVEQSGRNYGYTF. The DNA for the CDR3 is TGCAGCGTTGAACAGAGCGGACGGAACTATGGCTACACCTTC.

This clone has just a few counts. V gene TRBV7-2 combines with J gene TRBJ2-7, with TRBD2 matching over 10 bases. The CDR3 extends over 14 amino acids. Germline lookup yields CDR1 SGHTA and CDR2 FQGNSA. Germline trimming cut 5 bases from V and 2 bases from J; bases unmatched to any gene: 3. The CDR3 spells CASSPGLAAYEQYF. The DNA for the CDR3 is TGTGCCAGCAGCCCCGGACTAGCGGCCTACGAGCAGTACTTC.

This clone was seen a single time. The chain employs TRBV6-5 and TRBJ1-1; D not certain. CDR1 and CDR2 (germline): MNHEY, SVGAGI. The V gene lost 2 bases and the J gene lost 5 bases, with 9 bases spanning the gap. The CDR3 consists of 13 residues. CDR3: CASSYLARTEAFF. DNA for the CDR3: TGTGCCAGCAGTTACCTCGCACGGACTGAAGCTTTCTTT.

The rearrangement joins TRBV6-5 to TRBJ2-5, with 7 bases identical to TRBD1. The trim removed 8 bases at V and 4 bases at J, leaving 10 bases unmatched. Germline V lookup: CDR1 MNHEY, CDR2 SVGAGI. This CDR3 is 14 amino acids long. In DNA, the CDR3 is TGTGCCAGCCAATCGACAGGGTATGGAGAGACCCAGTACTTC. Protein sequence: CASQSTGYGETQYF.

This chain uses TRBV10-3 with TRBJ2-7; D might be TRBD2 (6 bases). The V end was cut by 9 bases, the J end by 0 bases, with 12 bases between. Germline CDR1 ENHRY, CDR2 SYGVKD. This CDR3 is 13 amino acids long. The CDR3 DNA is TGTGCCATACGACTAGATTCCTCCTACGAGCAGTACTTC. It specifies CAIRLDSSYEQYF.

V usage is TRBV20-1 and J usage is TRBJ2-7; unclear D gene. Trimming pared 5 bases from V and 6 bases from J, leaving 8 bases between. The CDR3 is made up of 10 amino acids. Germline CDR1 and CDR2: DFQATT and SNEGSKA (reference sequence). The CDR3 coding sequence is TGCAGTGCTGGGTGGGCCGAGCAGTACTTC. It encodes CSAGWAEQYF.

This clone appeared a few times. This sample includes further DNA sequences coding for the same CDR3. V and J are TRBV30 and TRBJ2-7; tentative D call: TRBD1 (5 bases). Germline lookup yields CDR1 GTSNPN and CDR2 SVGIG (reference sequence). The CDR3 runs to 11 residues. V was trimmed by 3 bases and J by 6 bases, leaving 9 bases between them. Here the CDR3 DNA reads TGTGCCTGGAGCCAGGGCGGCGAGCAGTACTTC. It translates to CAWSQGGEQYF.

The rearrangement uses TRBV5-1 and TRBJ2-3, with D maybe TRBD2 (6 bases). The CDR3 has 13 residues. V was pared by 5 bases and J by 1 base, with 8 bases between. Germline V gene sequence: CDR1 SGHRS, CDR2 YFSETQ. The CDR3, as DNA: TGCGCCAGCAGGGGCGGGGGCACAGATACGCAGTATTTT. The encoded protein is CASRGGGTDTQYF.

V is TRBV19 and J is TRBJ2-1; 8 bases map to TRBD2. The CDR3 runs to 14 residues. Germline V gene lookup returns CDR1 LNHDA and CDR2 SQIVND (reference sequence). V dropped 8 bases and J dropped 4; count of bases not matched to a gene: 7. In DNA form, the CDR3 reads TGTGCCAGTGGCGCGGGACTAGGGTACAATGAGCAGTTCTTC. This codes for CASGAGLGYNEQFF. The complete variable domain, with remaining parts taken from reference TRBV19 and TRBJ2-1, reads DGGITQSPKYLFRKEGQNVTLSCEQNLNHDAMYWYRQDPGQGLRLIYYSQIVNDFQKGDIAEGYSVSREKKESFPLTVTSAQKNPTAFYLCASGAGLGYNEQFFGPGTRLTVL.

About this clone: At one boundary the junction diverges from the germline segment, which might be a read error. V usage is TRBV2 and J usage is TRBJ2-2; weak D call: TRBD1 (6 bases). Germline CDR1 is SNHLY and CDR2 is FYNNEI. The CDR3 spans 14 residues. The DNA for the CDR3 is TGTGCCAGCAGGGAAGACAGGACGGCCGGGGAGCTGTTTTTT. This translates into CASREDRTAGELFF.